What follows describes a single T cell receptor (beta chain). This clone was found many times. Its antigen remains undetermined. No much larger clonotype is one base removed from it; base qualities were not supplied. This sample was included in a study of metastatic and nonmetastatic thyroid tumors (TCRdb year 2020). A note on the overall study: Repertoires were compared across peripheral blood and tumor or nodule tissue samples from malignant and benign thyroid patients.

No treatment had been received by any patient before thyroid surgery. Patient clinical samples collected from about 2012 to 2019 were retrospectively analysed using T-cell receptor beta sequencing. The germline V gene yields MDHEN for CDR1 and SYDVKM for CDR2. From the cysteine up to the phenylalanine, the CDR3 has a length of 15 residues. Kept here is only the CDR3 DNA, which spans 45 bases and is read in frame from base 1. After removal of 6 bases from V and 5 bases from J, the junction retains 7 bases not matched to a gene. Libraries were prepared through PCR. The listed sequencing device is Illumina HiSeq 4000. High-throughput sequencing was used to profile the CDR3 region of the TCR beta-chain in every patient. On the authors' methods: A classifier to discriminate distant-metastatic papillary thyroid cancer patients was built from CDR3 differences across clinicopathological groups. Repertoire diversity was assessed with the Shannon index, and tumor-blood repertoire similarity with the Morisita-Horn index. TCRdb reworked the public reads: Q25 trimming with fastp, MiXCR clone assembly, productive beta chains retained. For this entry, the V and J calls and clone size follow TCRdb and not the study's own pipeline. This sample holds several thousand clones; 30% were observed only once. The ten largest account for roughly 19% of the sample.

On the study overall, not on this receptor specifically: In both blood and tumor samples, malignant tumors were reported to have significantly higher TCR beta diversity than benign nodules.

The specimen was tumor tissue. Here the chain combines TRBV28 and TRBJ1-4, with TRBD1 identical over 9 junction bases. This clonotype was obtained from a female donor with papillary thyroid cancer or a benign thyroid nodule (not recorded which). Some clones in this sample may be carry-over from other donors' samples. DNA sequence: TGTGCCAGCAGAACGACCGGGACAGGGAATGAAAAACTGTTTTTT. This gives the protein CASRTTGTGNEKLFF.